A selection of T cell receptor beta chains follows, all from one sample in a study of CD8 T cells in Susac syndrome. TCRdb redid the calling of the immunoSEQ multiplex PCR reads with MiXCR, one entry per CDR3 protein. Among about 110,000 distinct CDR3 sequences, roughly 94% were seen once, and the ten largest hold 0.41%. The sample comprised CD8+ T cells from PBMCs. Receptor source: a human donor with Susac syndrome. Each CDR3 is given with its conserved first and last residue. Each record gives: D gene, J gene, clone size, V gene, CDR3 DNA, CDR3 protein. A D gene is named only where the DNA matches it firmly. A row's size may be missing; if present it is once, few, many or a size class.

TRBD1	TRBJ2-7	NA	TRBV5-1	TGCGCCAGCAGCTGGGACAGGATCGACTACGAGCAGTACTTC	CASSWDRIDYEQYF
NA	TRBJ1-5	NA	TRBV7-9	TGTGCCAGCACCCTGGGGGTAAGTCAGCCCCAGCATTTT	CASTLGVSQPQHF
NA	TRBJ2-7	NA	TRBV20-1	TGCAGTCCCGGGACCGGGAGCAGTTCCTACGAGCAGTACTTC	CSPGTGSSSYEQYF
NA	TRBJ2-7	NA	TRBV25-1	TGTGCCAGCAGTGAACAGGCCTACGAGCAGTACTTC	CASSEQAYEQYF
TRBD2	TRBJ2-3	NA	TRBV15	TGTGCCACCAGCAGTAGCGGGGGATCAGATACGCAGTATTTT	CATSSSGGSDTQYF
TRBD1	TRBJ1-1	NA	TRBV4-3	TGCGCCAGCAGCCAAACAGGGGCCCAGAACACTGAAGCTTTCTTT	CASSQTGAQNTEAFF
TRBD2	TRBJ2-5	NA	TRBV7-9	TGTGCCAGCAGCAAAACTAGCGGGGGGCACCAAGAGACCCAGTACTTC	CASSKTSGGHQETQYF
NA	TRBJ1-3	once	TRBV20-1	TGCAGTGCTATTAACCGGAAATCTGGAAACACCATATATTTT	CSAINRKSGNTIYF
TRBD1	TRBJ1-2	NA	TRBV19	TGTGCCAGTAGTTGGACAGGGGATGGCTACACCTTC	CASSWTGDGYTF
NA	TRBJ2-7	NA	TRBV7-6	TGTGCCAGCAGCTCCGACCGCAGCTCCTACGAGCAGTACTTC	CASSSDRSSYEQYF
NA	TRBJ1-1	NA	TRBV23-1	TGCGCCAGCAGTCAATCGTTTGAGGGTTTCCCAAGCGGGACTGAAGCTTTCTTT	CASSQSFEGFPSGTEAFF
TRBD1	TRBJ2-1	NA	TRBV12-3/TRBV12-4	TGTGCCAGCAGTATACAGGGGCAATACAATGAGCAGTTCTTC	CASSIQGQYNEQFF
NA	TRBJ1-2	NA	TRBV29-1	TGCAGCGTTCTAGAGGATGGCTACACCTTC	CSVLEDGYTF
NA	TRBJ2-5	NA	TRBV6-5	TGTGCCAGCAGTCACGCGTCTCAGGGGGAGACCCAGTACTTC	CASSHASQGETQYF
TRBD1	TRBJ2-1	NA	TRBV5-5	TGTGCCAGCAGCACCATGGGAGCAGGGGGCCTTTACAATGAGCAGTTCTTC	CASSTMGAGGLYNEQFF
TRBD2	TRBJ2-5	NA	TRBV7-9	TGTGCCAGCAGCCTCTCTAGCGGGGGGCAAGAGACCCAGTACTTC	CASSLSSGGQETQYF
TRBD2	TRBJ2-3	NA	TRBV2	TGTGCCTCCGTAGGTAGCGGGGGCGCAGATACGCAGTATTTT	CASVGSGGADTQYF
NA	TRBJ2-7	NA	TRBV10-3	TGTGCCATCAGTGAGTGGGAATACGAGCAGTACTTC	CAISEWEYEQYF
NA	TRBJ2-3	NA	TRBV9	TGTGCCAGCAGCGTAGAGGTGGGGCCCCCGTTCGGGGATACGCAGTATTTT	CASSVEVGPPFGDTQYF
NA	TRBJ2-1	NA	TRBV7-2	TGTGCCAGCAGCTCTAGGGCTGAGCAGTTCTTC	CASSSRAEQFF
NA	TRBJ2-3	NA	TRBV9	TGTGCCAGCAGCGAGCGGGATACGCAGTATTTT	CASSERDTQYF
NA	TRBJ2-4	NA	TRBV5-4	TGTGCCAGCAGCCGGGACTCCAAAAACATTCAGTACTTC	CASSRDSKNIQYF
TRBD1	TRBJ1-5	once	TRBV13	TGTGCCAGCAGCAGGGACAGGGATACTCAGCCCCAGCATTTT	CASSRDRDTQPQHF
NA	TRBJ2-5	NA	TRBV2	TGTGCCAGCAGTGAAGCGAGGTTTGGACAAGAGACCCAGTACTTC	CASSEARFGQETQYF
NA	TRBJ2-1	NA	TRBV4-1	TGCGCCAGCAGCCAAGAAACTAGCCGCAATGAGCAGTTCTTC	CASSQETSRNEQFF
TRBD2	TRBJ2-3	NA	TRBV19	TGTGCCAGTAGTATAGTGGGGCTAGCGGACCACACAGATACGCAGTATTTT	CASSIVGLADHTDTQYF
NA	TRBJ2-7	NA	TRBV5-4	TGTGCCAGCAAAACCCAAGACCAAGGGGAGCAGTACTTC	CASKTQDQGEQYF
NA	TRBJ2-5	NA	TRBV5-4	TGTGCCAGCAGCTTGACAGCCGGAATTGAGACCCAGTACTTC	CASSLTAGIETQYF